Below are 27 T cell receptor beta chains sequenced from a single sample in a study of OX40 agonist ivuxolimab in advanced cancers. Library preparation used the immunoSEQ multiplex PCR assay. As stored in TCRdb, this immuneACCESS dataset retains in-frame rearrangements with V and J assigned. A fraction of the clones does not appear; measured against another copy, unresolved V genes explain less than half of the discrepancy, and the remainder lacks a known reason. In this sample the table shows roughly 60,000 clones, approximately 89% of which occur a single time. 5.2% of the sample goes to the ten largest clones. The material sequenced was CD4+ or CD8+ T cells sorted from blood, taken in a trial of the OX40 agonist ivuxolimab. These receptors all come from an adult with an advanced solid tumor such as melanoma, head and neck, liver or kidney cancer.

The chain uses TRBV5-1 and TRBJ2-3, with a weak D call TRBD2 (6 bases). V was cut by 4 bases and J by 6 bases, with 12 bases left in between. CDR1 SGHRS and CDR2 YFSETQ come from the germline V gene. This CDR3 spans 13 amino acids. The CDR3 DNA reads TGCGCCAGCAGCCGCGGAGGGATCGATACGCAGTATTTT. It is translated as CASSRGGIDTQYF.

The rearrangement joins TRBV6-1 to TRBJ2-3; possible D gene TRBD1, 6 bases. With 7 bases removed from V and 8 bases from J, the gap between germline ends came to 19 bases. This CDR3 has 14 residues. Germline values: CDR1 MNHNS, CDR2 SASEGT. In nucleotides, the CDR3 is TGTGCCAGCACGAGGGACATAGCAGCCAGTACGCAGTATTTT. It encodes CASTRDIAASTQYF.

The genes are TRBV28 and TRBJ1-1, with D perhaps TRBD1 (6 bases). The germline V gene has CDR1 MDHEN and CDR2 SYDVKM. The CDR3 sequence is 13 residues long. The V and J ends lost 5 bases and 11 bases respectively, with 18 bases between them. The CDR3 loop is CASSLPGQGVAFF. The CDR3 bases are TGTGCCAGCAGTCTCCCGGGACAAGGGGTGGCTTTCTTT.

In DNA, the CDR3 is TGTGCCAGCAGTTTCCCTTGGTCCCAGGGGAACTATGGCTACACCTTC. Translated, it gives CASSFPWSQGNYGYTF. V is TRBV28 and J is TRBJ1-2; D is possibly TRBD1 (6 bases). From germline, CDR1 is MDHEN and CDR2 SYDVKM. Trimming pared 3 bases from V and 2 bases from J, leaving 16 bases between. CDR3 length equals 16 residues.

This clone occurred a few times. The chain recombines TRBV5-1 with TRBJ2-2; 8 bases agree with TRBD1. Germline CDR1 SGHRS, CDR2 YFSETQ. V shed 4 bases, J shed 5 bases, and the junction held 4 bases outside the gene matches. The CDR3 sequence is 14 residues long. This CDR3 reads CASSPDRVTGELFF. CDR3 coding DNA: TGCGCCAGCAGCCCGGACAGGGTGACCGGGGAGCTGTTTTTT.

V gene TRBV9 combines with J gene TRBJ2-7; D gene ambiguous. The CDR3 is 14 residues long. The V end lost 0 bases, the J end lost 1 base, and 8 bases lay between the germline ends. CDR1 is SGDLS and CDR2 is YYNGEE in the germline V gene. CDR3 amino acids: CASSVAANSYEQYF. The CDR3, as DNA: TGTGCCAGCAGCGTAGCGGCGAATTCCTACGAGCAGTACTTC.

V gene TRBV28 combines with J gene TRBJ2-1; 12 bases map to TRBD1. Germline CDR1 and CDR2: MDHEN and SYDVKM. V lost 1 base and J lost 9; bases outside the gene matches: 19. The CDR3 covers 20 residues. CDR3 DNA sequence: TGTGCCAGCAGTTTATACGGTTTCTCAGTCCGGGACAGGGGGCAAGGTGAGCAGTTCTTC. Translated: CASSLYGFSVRDRGQGEQFF.

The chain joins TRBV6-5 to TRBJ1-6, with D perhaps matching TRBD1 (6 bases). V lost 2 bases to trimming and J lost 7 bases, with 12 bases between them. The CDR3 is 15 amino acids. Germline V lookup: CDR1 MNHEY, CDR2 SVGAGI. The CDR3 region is CASSYQTGLNSPLHF. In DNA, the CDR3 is TGTGCCAGCAGTTACCAAACAGGGCTGAATTCACCCCTCCACTTT.

CDR3 sequence: CASSLGPINEKLFF. In DNA form, the CDR3 reads TGTGCCAGCAGCTTAGGTCCGATTAATGAAAAACTGTTTTTT. J is TRBJ1-4 and V is TRBV11-2; D gene uncertain. Germline lookup yields CDR1 SGHAT and CDR2 FQNNGV. Trimming removed 1 base at V and 4 bases at J, with 7 bases between. CDR3 length: 14 residues.

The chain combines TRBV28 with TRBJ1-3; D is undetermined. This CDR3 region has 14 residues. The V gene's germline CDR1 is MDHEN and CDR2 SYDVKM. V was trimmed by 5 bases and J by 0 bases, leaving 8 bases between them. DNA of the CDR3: TGTGCCAGCAGTCTAACGAGCTCTGGAAACACCATATATTTT. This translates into CASSLTSSGNTIYF.

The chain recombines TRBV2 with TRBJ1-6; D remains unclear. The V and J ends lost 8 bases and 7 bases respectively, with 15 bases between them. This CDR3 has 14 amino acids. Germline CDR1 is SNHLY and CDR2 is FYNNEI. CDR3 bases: TGTGCCAGCGTCTTCCGGACCCCAAATTCACCCCTCCACTTT. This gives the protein CASVFRTPNSPLHF.

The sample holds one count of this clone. The CDR3 spells CASSRGLAGEEQYF. The CDR3 DNA sequence: TGCGCCAGCAGCCGAGGACTAGCGGGGGAAGAGCAGTACTTC. The V and J genes are TRBV5-1 and TRBJ2-7; TRBD2 agrees at 13 bases. The germline gives CDR1 SGHRS, CDR2 YFSETQ. CDR3 size: 14 residues. Unmatched junction bases numbered 5, after V lost 4 bases and J lost 7 bases.

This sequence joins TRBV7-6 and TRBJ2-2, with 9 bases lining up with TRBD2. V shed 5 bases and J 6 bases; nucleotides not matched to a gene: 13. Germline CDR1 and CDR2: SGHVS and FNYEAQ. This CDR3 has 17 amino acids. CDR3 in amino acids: CASSPHGAGGPPGELFF. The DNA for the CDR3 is TGTGCCAGCAGCCCCCACGGCGCGGGAGGGCCCCCCGGGGAGCTGTTTTTT.

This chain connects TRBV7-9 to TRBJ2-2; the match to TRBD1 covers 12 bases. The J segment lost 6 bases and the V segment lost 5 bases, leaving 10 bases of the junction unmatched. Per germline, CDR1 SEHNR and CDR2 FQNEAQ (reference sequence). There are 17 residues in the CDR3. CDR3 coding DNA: TGTGCCAGCAGCGCCCAGGGGACAGGGGGCTGGTCCGGGGAGCTGTTTTTT. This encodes CASSAQGTGGWSGELFF. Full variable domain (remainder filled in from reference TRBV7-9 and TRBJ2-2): DTGVSQNPRHKITKRGQNVTFRCDPISEHNRLYWYRQTLGQGPEFLTYFQNEAQLEKSRLLSDRFSAERPKGSFSTLEIQRTEQGDSAMYLCASSAQGTGGWSGELFFGEGSRLTVL.

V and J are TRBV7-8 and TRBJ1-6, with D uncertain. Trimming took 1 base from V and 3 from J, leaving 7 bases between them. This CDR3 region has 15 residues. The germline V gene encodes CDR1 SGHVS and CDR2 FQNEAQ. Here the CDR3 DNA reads TGTGCCAGCAGCTTAGATAGGAGCTATAATTCACCCCTCCACTTT. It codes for CASSLDRSYNSPLHF.

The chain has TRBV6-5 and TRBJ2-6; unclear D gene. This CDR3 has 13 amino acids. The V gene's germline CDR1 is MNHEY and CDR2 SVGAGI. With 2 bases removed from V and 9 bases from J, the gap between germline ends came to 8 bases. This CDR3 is CASSYGPLNVLTF. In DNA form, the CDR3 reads TGTGCCAGCAGTTACGGGCCTCTCAACGTCCTGACTTTC.

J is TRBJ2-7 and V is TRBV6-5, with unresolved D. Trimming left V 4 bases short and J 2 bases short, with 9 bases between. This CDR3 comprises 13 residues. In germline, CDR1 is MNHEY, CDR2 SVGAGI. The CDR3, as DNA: TGTGCCAGCAGTTTCGGATCTACCTACGAGCAGTACTTC. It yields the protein CASSFGSTYEQYF.

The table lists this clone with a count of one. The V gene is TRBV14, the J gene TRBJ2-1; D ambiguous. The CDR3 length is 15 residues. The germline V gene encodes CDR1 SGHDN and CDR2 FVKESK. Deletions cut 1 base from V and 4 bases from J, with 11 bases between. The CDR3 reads CASSQGIIRYNEQFF. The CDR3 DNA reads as TGTGCCAGCAGCCAAGGTATAATCCGGTACAATGAGCAGTTCTTC. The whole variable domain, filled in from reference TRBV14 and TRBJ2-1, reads EAGVTQFPSHSVIEKGQTVTLRCDPISGHDNLYWYRRVMGKEIKFLLHFVKESKQDESGMPNNRFLAERTGGTYSTLKVQPAELEDSGVYFCASSQGIIRYNEQFFGPGTRLTVL.

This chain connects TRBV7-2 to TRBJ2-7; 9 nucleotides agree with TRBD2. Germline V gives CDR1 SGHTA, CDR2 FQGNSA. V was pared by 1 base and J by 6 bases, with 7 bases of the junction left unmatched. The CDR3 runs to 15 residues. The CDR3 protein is CASSLVAGGRVEQYF. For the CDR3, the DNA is TGTGCCAGCAGCTTAGTGGCGGGAGGGCGGGTCGAGCAGTACTTC.

The CDR3 protein is CASSRGGLAKNIQYF. CDR3 nucleotides: TGTGCCAGCAGTCGCGGGGGTCTAGCCAAAAACATTCAGTACTTC. V is TRBV6-5 and J is TRBJ2-4; TRBD2 agrees at 7 bases. V was pared by 5 bases and J by 0 bases, with 4 bases of the junction left unmatched. Germline CDR1 reads MNHEY; CDR2 reads SVGAGI. The CDR3 spans 15 residues.

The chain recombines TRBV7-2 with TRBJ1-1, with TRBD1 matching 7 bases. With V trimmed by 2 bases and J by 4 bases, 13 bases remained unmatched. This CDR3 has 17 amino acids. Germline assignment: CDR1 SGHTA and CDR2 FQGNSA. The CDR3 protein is CASSLYAAGGEGTEAFF. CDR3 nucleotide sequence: TGTGCCAGCAGCTTATACGCGGCAGGGGGTGAAGGCACTGAAGCTTTCTTT.

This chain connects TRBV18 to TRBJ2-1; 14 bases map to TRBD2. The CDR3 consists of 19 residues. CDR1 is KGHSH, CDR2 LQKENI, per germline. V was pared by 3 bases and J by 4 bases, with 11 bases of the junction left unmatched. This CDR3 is CASSPRLAGGFGLYNEQFF. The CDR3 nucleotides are TGTGCCAGCTCACCCAGACTAGCGGGAGGGTTCGGCCTATACAATGAGCAGTTCTTC.

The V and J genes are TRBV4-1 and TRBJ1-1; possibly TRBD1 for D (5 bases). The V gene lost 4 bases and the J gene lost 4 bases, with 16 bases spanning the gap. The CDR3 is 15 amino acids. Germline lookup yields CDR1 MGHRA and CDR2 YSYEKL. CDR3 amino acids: CASSPWGEGFTEAFF. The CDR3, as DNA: TGCGCCAGCAGCCCCTGGGGGGAGGGTTTCACTGAAGCTTTCTTT.

The CDR3 coding sequence is TGTGCCAGCAGCGTAGCCGCAGGCGGCTACAATGAGCAGTTCTTC. Residues: CASSVAAGGYNEQFF. The V and J genes are TRBV9 and TRBJ2-1; no clear D. V lost 0 bases to trimming and J lost 3 bases, with 10 bases between them. The CDR3 is made up of 15 amino acids. Per germline, CDR1 SGDLS and CDR2 YYNGEE.

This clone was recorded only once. Here the CDR3 reads CASSFSRDRGPGANVLTF. CDR3 nucleotide sequence: TGTGCCAGCAGCTTTAGTAGGGACAGGGGACCTGGGGCCAACGTCCTGACTTTC. The chain employs TRBV7-2 and TRBJ2-6; 10 nucleotides align to TRBD1. Per the germline V gene, CDR1 is SGHTA and CDR2 is FQGNSA. The CDR3 is 18 residues long. Unmatched junction bases numbered 7, after V lost 3 bases and J lost 2 bases.

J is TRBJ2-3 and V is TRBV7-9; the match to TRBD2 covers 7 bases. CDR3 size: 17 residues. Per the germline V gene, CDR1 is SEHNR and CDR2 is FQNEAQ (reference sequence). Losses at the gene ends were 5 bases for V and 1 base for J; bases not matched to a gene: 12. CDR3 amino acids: CASSRKTTSAGTDTQYF. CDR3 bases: TGTGCCAGCAGCCGAAAAACCACTAGCGCTGGCACAGATACGCAGTATTTT.

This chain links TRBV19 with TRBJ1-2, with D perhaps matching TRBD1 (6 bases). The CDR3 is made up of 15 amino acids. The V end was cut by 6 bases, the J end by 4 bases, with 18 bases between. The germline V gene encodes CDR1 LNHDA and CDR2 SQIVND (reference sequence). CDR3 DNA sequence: TGTGCCAGTAGGGAACCAGGGGCCTCCTTCTATGGCTACACCTTC. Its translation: CASREPGASFYGYTF.